This entry is about one TCR beta chain. Its specific antigen is unknown. Base-call qualities are not available, and no considerably larger clone is one nucleotide away. The source of the sample is a study of PD-1 blockade in classical Hodgkin lymphoma (dated by TCRdb to 2020 to 2021). For context, the study as a whole: Nivolumab dosing was 3 mg/kg intravenously every 2 weeks, continuing until either disease progression or unacceptable toxicity. To define a peripheral blood immune signature of response to PD-1 blockade in classical Hodgkin lymphoma, the study combined TCR beta sequencing with CyTOF. Overall study results and their limits: Newly diagnosed patients were reported to have lower baseline TCR diversity than healthy donors, and relapsed/refractory patients were reported to have lower baseline TCR diversity still. Trial patients with a complete response had baseline diversity similar to that of newly diagnosed patients, while partial responders and progressors had significantly lower diversity. CD4+ but not CD8+ TCR diversity rose significantly by C4D1 (p=0.0027 vs p=0.16), most apparent in complete responders (p=0.02). Lower diversity was observed in patients in whom nivolumab was started less than 1 year after ASCT, and these patients were excluded from later analyses so that confounding by immune reconstitution would be avoided. Only a single clinical trial cohort was studied, and what caused the repertoire differences, possibly disease activity or prior therapy, remained undefined.

The intended sense of this specimen's time point label: cycle 2 day 1 (C2D1) of nivolumab. All trial patients had relapsed after autologous stem cell transplantation, with cohorts A, B and C differing in prior brentuximab vedotin exposure. The trial cohort included 45 to 65 patients with relapsed/refractory classical Hodgkin lymphoma, and each patient had a best overall response of complete response, partial response or progressive disease. Single-agent nivolumab was administered to trial patients in the multi-cohort phase II CheckMate 205 trial. Best overall response was determined by an independent review committee according to the 2007 International Working Group response criteria. Trial PBMCs were obtained immediately prior to nivolumab initiation (C1D1) and on therapy at cycle 2 day 1 and cycle 4 day 1. After peripheral blood was drawn into 8 mL Vacutainer Cell Preparation Tubes, PBMCs were isolated by centrifugation and then cryopreserved.

The Qiagen DNeasy kit was used to extract genomic DNA from unsorted PBMCs and from the negatively selected CD4+ and CD8+ fractions. Using primers that anneal to V and J segments, immunoSEQ multiplex PCR amplified the TCR beta CDR3 regions. A synthetic immune receptor repertoire was used to minimize amplification bias, and any residual bias was removed computationally once sequencing was done. The study's own analysis went as follows. Repertoire diversity was quantified as the Shannon entropy index using custom Python scripts. Unsorted, CD4+ and CD8+ repertoires were analyzed separately, except for combined analyses in which CD4+ and CD8+ sequences were merged in silico. A clone counted as expanded when the clone's frequency after treatment rose at least 2-fold relative to C1D1, and clones undetected at baseline were given a pseudocount of 0.5. Clones with 0 or 1 copy at C1D1 were classified as singleton clones, and clones with 2 or more copies were classified as non-singleton clones. Clones expanded in unsorted samples were annotated as CD4+, CD8+ or unknown by matching protein sequences in sorted samples from the same patient. Wilcoxon tests were applied to paired samples to test diversity changes from C1D1 to C4D1. Sourced from immuneACCESS, this table was stored by TCRdb with only in-frame sequences that have V and J called. A share of the clones is absent; for the studies checked, an unresolved V gene accounts for under half, and the remainder has no known explanation. That table supplies the V and J calls and clone size; D and trimming were determined from the DNA. This sample holds 25,000 to 35,000 clones; around four fifths were observed only once. In total, the top ten clones hold about a fifth of the sample.

Cut back by 7 bases and 2 bases, the V and J ends lie 12 bases apart. The CDR3 runs 14 residues from the cysteine to the phenylalanine. This entry keeps only the CDR3 DNA: 42 bases, framed from base 1. CDR1 and CDR2, looked up from the germline V gene, are SGHVS and FNYEAQ. This clonotype was sampled from a human donor with classical Hodgkin lymphoma. The chain links TRBV7-6 with TRBJ1-3; TRBD1 is perhaps the D gene, given 5 matching bases. This material consisted of peripheral blood mononuclear cells (PBMCs), taken before the second cycle of nivolumab. The nucleotides are TGTGCCAGCACCCGGGGGGGTCCTGGAAACACCATATATTTT. It translates as CASTRGGPGNTIYF.